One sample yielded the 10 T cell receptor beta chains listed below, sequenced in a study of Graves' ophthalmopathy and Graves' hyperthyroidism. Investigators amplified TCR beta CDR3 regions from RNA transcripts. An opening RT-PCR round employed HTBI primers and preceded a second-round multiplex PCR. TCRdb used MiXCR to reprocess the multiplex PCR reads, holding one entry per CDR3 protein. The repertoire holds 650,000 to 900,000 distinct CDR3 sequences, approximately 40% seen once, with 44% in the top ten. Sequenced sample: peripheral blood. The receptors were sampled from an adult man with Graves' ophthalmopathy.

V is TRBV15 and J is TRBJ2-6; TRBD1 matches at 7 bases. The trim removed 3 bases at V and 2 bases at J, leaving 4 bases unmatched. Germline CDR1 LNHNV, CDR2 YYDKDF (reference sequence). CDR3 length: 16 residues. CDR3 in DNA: TGTGCCACCAGCAGCTTAGGGGGCGCTGGGGCCAACGTCCTGACTTTC. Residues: CATSSLGGAGANVLTF. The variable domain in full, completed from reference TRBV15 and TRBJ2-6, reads DAMVIQNPRYQVTQFGKPVTLSCSQTLNHNVMYWYQQKSSQAPKLLFHYYDKDFNNEADTPDNFQSRRPNTSFCFLDIRSPGLGDTAMYLCATSSLGGAGANVLTFGAGSRLTVL.

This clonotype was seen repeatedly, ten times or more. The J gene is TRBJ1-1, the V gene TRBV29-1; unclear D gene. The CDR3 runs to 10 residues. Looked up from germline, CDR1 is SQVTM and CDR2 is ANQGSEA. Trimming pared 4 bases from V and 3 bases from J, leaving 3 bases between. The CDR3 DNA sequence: TGCAGCGTTGCGTACACTGAAGCTTTCTTT. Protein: CSVAYTEAFF.

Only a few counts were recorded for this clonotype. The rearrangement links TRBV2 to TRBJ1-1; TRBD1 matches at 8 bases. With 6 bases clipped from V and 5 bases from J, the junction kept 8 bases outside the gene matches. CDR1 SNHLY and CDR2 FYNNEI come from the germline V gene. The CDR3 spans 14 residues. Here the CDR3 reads CASRSTGVGTEAFF. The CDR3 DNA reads TGTGCCAGCAGATCGACAGGGGTGGGGACTGAAGCTTTCTTT. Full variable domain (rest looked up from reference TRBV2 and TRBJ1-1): EPEVTQTPSHQVTQMGQEVILRCVPISNHLYFYWYRQILGQKVEFLVSFYNNEISEKSEIFDDQFSVERPDGSNFTLKIRSTKLEDSAMYFCASRSTGVGTEAFFGQGTRLTVV.

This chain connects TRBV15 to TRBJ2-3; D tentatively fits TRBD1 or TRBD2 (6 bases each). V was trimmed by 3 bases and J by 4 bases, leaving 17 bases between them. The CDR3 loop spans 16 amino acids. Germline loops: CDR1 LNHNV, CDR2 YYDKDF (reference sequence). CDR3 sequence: CATSSTWGAGPDTQYF. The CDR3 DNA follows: TGTGCCACCAGCAGTACGTGGGGGGCCGGTCCAGATACGCAGTATTTT.

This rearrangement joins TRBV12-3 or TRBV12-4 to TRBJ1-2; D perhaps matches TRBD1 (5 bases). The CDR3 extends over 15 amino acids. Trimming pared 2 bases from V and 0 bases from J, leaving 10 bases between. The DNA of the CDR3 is TGTGCCAGCAGTTTACGGGACGTATCTAACTATGGCTACACCTTC. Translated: CASSLRDVSNYGYTF.

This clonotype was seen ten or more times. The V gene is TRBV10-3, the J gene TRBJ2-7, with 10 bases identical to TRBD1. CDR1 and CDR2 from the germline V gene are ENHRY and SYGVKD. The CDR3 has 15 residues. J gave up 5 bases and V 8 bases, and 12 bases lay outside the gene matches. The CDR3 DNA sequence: TGTGCCATCGGCGATAGGGACAGGGGCATCGACGAGCAGTACTTC. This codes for CAIGDRDRGIDEQYF.

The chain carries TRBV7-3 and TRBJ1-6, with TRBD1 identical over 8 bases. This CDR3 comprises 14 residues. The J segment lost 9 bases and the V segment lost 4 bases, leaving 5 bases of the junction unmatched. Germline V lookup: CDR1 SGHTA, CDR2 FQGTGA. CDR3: CASSWIDRGSPLHF. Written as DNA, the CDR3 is TGTGCCAGCAGCTGGATCGACAGGGGTTCACCCCTCCACTTT.

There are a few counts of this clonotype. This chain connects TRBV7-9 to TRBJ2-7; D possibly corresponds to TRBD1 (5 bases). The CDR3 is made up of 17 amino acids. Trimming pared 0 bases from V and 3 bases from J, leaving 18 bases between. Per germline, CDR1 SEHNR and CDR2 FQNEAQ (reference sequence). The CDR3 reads CASSLAPLTGRGYEQYF. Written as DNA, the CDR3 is TGTGCCAGCAGCTTAGCCCCCCTTACAGGTAGGGGCTACGAGCAGTACTTC.

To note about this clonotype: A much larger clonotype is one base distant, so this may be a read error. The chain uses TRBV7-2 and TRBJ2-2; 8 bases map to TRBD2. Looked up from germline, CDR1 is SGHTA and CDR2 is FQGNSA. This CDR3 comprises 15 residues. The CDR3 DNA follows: TGTGCCAGCAGCGTAGCGGGACGAGGCACCGGGGAGCTGTTTTTT. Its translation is CASSVAGRGTGELFF. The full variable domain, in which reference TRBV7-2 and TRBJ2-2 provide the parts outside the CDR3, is GAGVSQSPSNKVTEKGKDVELRCDPISGHTALYWYRQSLGQGLEFLIYFQGNSAPDKSGLPSDRFSAERTGGSVSTLTIQRTQQEDSAVYLCASSVAGRGTGELFFGEGSRLTVL.

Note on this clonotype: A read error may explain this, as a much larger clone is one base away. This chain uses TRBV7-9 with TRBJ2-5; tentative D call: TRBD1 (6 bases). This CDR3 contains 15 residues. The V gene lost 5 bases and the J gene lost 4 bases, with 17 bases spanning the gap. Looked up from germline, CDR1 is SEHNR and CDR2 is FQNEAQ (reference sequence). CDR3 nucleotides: TGTGCCAGCAGCGAACAGGGTGTGGAGGTAGAGACCCAGTACTTC. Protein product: CASSEQGVEVETQYF.